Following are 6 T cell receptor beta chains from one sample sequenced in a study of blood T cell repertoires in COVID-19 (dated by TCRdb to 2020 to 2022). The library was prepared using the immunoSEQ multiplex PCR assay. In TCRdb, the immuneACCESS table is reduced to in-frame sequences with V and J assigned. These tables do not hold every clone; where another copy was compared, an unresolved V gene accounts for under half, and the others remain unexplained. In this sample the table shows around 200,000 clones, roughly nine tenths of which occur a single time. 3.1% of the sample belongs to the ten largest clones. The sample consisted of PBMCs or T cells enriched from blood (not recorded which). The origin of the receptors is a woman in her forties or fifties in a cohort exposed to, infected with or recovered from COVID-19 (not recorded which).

CDR3 in amino acids: CARSLTGQGSYEQYF. The CDR3 region has the DNA TGTGCCAGAAGCCTGACGGGACAGGGCTCCTACGAGCAGTACTTC. The V call is TRBV5-3, the J call TRBJ2-7; 9 bases are shared with TRBD1. TRBV5-3 is treated as an ORF (open reading frame) with a function not yet certain. CDR3 length: 15 residues. The ends lost 4 bases at V and 0 bases at J; junction bases unmatched: 5.

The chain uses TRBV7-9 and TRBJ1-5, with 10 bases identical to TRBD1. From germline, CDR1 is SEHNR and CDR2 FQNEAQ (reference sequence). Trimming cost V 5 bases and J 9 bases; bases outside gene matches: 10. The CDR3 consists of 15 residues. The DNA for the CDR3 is TGTGCCAGCAGCCCCGGGGACAGGGGCTCTTCGCCCCAGCATTTT. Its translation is CASSPGDRGSSPQHF.

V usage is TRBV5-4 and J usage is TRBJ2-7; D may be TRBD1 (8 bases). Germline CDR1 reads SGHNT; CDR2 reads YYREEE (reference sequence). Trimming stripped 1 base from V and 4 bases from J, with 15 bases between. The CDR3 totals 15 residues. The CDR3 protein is CASSLTGGGRYEQYF. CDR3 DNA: TGTGCCAGCAGCTTGACAGGGGGGGGGAGGTACGAGCAGTACTTC.

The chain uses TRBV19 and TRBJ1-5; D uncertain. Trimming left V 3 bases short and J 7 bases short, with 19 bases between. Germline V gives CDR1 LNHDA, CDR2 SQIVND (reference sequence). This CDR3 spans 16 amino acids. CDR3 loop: CASSIAREVFGQPQHF. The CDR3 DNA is TGTGCCAGTAGTATTGCAAGAGAGGTTTTTGGGCAGCCCCAGCATTTT. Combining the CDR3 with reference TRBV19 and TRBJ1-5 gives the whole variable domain DGGITQSPKYLFRKEGQNVTLSCEQNLNHDAMYWYRQDPGQGLRLIYYSQIVNDFQKGDIAEGYSVSREKKESFPLTVTSAQKNPTAFYLCASSIAREVFGQPQHFGDGTRLSIL.

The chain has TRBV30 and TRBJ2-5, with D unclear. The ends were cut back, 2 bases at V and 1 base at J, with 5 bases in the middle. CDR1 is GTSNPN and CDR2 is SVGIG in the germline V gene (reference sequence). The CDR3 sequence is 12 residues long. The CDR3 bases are TGTGCCTGGAGTTCGGGCCAAGAGACCCAGTACTTC. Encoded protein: CAWSSGQETQYF.

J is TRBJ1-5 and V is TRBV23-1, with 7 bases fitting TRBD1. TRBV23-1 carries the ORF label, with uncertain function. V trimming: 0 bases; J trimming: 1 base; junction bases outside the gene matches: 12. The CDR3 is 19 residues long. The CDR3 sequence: CASSQSPTGKARSNQPQHF. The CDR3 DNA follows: TGCGCCAGCAGTCAATCACCGACAGGGAAAGCTAGGAGCAATCAGCCCCAGCATTTT.